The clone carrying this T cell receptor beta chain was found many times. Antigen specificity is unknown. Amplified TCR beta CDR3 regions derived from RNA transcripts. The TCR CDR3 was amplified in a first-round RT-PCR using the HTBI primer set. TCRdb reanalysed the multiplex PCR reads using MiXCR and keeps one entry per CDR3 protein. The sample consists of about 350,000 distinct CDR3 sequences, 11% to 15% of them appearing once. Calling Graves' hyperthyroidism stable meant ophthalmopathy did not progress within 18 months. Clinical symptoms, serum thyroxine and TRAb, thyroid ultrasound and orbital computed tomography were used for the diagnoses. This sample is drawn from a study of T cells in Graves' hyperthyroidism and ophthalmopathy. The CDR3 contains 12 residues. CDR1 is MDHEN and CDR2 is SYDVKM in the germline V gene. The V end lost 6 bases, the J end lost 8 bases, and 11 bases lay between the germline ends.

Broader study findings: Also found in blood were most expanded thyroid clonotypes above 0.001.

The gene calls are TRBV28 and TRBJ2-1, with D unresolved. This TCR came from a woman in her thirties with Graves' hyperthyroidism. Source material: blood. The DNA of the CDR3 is TGTGCCAGCAGCCAGCGCCGCGATGAGCAGTTCTTC. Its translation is CASSQRRDEQFF.